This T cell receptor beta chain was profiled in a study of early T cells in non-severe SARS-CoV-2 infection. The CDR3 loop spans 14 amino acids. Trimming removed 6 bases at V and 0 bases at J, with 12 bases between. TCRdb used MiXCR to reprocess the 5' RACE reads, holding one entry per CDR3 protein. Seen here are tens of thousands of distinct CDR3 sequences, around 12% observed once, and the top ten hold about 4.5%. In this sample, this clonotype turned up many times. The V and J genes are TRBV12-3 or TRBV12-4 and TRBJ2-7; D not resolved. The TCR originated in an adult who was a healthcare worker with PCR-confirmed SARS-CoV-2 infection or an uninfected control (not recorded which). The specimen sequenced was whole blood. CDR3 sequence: CASSPQFSSYEQYF. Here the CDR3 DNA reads TGTGCCAGCAGCCCTCAATTTAGCTCCTACGAGCAGTACTTC.